This T cell receptor beta chain originates from a study of blood T cell repertoires in COVID-19. Study-wide background: Sites across the United States, Italy and Spain contributed samples from acute and convalescent COVID-19. Sources were T cells, B-cell-depleted T cells, or PBMCs; the material itself was cDNA or gDNA.

As handled by the study authors: For nucleated cells, counts were estimated from reference gene primer amplification. TCRdb's copy holds only in-frame clones and misses some; the assay was immunoSEQ multiplex PCR. That table gives V, J and clone size, and the DNA gave D and trimming. The sample contains some 150,000 clones, roughly 80% of which appear only once. Germline CDR1 reads SGHTA; CDR2 reads FQGNSA. Germline trimming cut 2 bases from V and 6 bases from J; bases unmatched to any gene: 7. This CDR3 spans 15 amino acids. Input material: peripheral blood. The sequence was collected from a man between 60 and 75 years old with acute or convalescent COVID-19. The chain is built from TRBV7-2 and TRBJ2-7, with TRBD2 identical over 10 bases. CDR3 sequence reads: CASSLTAGGPTEQYF. The CDR3 DNA follows: TGTGCCAGCAGCTTAACAGCGGGAGGGCCGACCGAGCAGTACTTC.